A selection of T cell receptor beta chains follows, all from one sample in a study of blood T cells in healthy people across ages. TCRdb analysed the 5' RACE reads with MiXCR anew, one entry per CDR3 protein. This sample has about 780,000 distinct CDR3 sequences; 60% to 80% occur once, and the top ten carry about a quarter. The sequenced sample consisted of blood. Every receptor here comes from a man younger than 45 in good health. Both conserved end residues are part of each CDR3. A D gene is named only where the DNA matches it firmly. Expanded clones are given a class, and other clones once, few, many or no size at all.

j_call clone_size d_call v_call cdr3_nt cdr3_aa
TRBJ2-5 few TRBD1 TRBV20-1 TGCAGTGCTAGAACAGGACAGGGGGCGGAGACCCAGTACTTC CSARTGQGAETQYF
TRBJ2-3 once - TRBV29-1 TGCAGCGTTGATTTCGGGGACAACCCTAGCACAGATACGCAGTATTTT CSVDFGDNPSTDTQYF
TRBJ2-2 once - TRBV7-2 TGTGCCAGCAGCTTAAGGGCAGCTCAGAACACCGGGGAGCTGTTTTTT CASSLRAAQNTGELFF
TRBJ2-7 few TRBD2 TRBV4-3 TGCGCCAGCACCCCCGGGGGGGCAAGGAACGAGCAGTACTTC CASTPGGARNEQYF
TRBJ2-1 - - TRBV20-1 TGCAGTGCCTCCCGTTATGAGCAGTTCTTC CSASRYEQFF
TRBJ2-1 - - TRBV27 TGTGCCAGCAGTCCCGGGGCCGCGGCGGGTGAGCAGTTCTTC CASSPGAAAGEQFF
TRBJ1-2 - TRBD1 TRBV6-6 TGTGCCAGCAGTTACACGACAGGGGGTGATGGCTACACCTTC CASSYTTGGDGYTF
TRBJ2-1 few TRBD1 TRBV6-2/TRBV6-3 TGTGCCAGCAGTGCTCCGGGACAGGGGCTTCATGAGCAGTTCTTC CASSAPGQGLHEQFF
TRBJ2-1 few TRBD2 TRBV29-1 TGCAGCACCTCGGGACTATACAATGAGCAGTTCTTC CSTSGLYNEQFF
TRBJ2-5 once TRBD2 TRBV11-2 TGTGTCAGCAGCTCGGGAGGGGCTAGGCAAGAGACCCAGTACTTC CVSSSGGARQETQYF
TRBJ2-3 - - TRBV6-5 TGTGCCAGCAGCTGGGACAACACAGATACGCAGTATTTT CASSWDNTDTQYF